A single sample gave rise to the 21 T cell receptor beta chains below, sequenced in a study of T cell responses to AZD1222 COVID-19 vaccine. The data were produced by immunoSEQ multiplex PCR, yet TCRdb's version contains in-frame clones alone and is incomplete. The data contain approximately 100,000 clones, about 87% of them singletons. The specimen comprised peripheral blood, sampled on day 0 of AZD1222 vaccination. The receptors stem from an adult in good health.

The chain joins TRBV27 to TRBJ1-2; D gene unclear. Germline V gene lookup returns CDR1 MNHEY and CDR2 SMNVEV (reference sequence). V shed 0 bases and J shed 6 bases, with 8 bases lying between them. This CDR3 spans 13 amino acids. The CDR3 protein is CASSLSARHGYTF. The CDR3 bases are TGTGCCAGCAGTTTATCGGCACGGCATGGCTACACCTTC.

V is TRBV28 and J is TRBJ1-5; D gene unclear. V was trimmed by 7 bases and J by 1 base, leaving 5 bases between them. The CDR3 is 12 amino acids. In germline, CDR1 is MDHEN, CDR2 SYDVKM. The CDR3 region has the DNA TGTGCCAGCACCGAGAGCAATCAGCCCCAGCATTTT. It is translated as CASTESNQPQHF.

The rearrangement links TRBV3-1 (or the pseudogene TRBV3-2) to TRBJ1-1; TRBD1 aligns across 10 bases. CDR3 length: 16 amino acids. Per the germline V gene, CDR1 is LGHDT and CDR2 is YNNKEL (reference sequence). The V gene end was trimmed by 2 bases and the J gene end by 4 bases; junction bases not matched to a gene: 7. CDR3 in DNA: TGTGCCAGCAGCCAAAGATCGACAGGGGGCGGCACTGAAGCTTTCTTT. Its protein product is CASSQRSTGGGTEAFF.

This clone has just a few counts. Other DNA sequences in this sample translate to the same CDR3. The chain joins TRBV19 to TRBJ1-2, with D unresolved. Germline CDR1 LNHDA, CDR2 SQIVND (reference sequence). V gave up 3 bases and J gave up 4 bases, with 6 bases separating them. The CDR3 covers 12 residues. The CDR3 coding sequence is TGTGCCAGTAGTATCTCGGTCTATGGCTACACCTTC. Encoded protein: CASSISVYGYTF.

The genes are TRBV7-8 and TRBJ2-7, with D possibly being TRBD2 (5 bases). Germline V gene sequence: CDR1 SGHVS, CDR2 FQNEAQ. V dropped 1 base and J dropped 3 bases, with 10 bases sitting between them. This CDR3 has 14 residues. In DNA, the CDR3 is TGTGCCAGCAGCTTAGGTCACGGAGGCTACGAGCAGTACTTC. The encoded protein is CASSLGHGGYEQYF.

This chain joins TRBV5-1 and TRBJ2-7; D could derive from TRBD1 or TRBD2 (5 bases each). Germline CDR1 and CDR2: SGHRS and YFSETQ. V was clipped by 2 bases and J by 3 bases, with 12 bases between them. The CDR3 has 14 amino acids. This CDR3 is CASSFTGQGYEQYF. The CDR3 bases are TGCGCCAGCAGCTTCACGGGGCAGGGCTACGAGCAGTACTTC. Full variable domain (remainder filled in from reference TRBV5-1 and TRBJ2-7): KAGVTQTPRYLIKTRGQQVTLSCSPISGHRSVSWYQQTPGQGLQFLFEYFSETQRNKGNFPGRFSGRQFSNSRSEMNVSTLELGDSALYLCASSFTGQGYEQYFGPGTRLTVT.

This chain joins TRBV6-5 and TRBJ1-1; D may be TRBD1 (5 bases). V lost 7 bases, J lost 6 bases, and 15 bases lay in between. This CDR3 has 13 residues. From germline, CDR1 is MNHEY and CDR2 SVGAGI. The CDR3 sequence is CASKNQQGSEAFF. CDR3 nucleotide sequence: TGTGCCAGCAAAAATCAGCAGGGCTCTGAAGCTTTCTTT.

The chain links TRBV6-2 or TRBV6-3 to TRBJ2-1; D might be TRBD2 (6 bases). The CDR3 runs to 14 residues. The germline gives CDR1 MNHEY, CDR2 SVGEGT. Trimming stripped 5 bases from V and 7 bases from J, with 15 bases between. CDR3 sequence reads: CASSRRRDRNEQFF. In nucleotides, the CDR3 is TGTGCCAGCAGTCGACGGCGGGATAGGAATGAGCAGTTCTTC.

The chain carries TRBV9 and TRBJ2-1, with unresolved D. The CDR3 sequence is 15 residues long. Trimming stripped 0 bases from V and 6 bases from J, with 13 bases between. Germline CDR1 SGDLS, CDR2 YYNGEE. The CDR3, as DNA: TGTGCCAGCAGCGTAGGCACGTCGGGCACCAATGAGCAGTTCTTC. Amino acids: CASSVGTSGTNEQFF.

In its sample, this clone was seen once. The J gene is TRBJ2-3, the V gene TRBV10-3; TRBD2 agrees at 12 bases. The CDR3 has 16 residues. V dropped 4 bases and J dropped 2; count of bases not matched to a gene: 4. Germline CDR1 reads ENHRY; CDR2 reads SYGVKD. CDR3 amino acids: CAISGRTSGATDTQYF. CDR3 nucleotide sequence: TGTGCCATCAGTGGTAGGACTAGCGGGGCCACAGATACGCAGTATTTT.

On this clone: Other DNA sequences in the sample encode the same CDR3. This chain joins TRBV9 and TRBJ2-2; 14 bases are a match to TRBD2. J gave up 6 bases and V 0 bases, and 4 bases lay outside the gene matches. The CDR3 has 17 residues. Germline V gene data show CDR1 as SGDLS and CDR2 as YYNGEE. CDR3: CASSVAPGLAGAGELFF. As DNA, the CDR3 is TGTGCCAGCAGCGTAGCCCCGGGACTAGCGGGGGCCGGGGAGCTGTTTTTT.

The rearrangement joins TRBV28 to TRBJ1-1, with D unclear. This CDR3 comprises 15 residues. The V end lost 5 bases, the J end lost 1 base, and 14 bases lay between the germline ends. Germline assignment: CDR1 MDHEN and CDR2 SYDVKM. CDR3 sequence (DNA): TGTGCCAGCAGTCTCCGGGGAGGGTCGAACACTGAAGCTTTCTTT. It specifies CASSLRGGSNTEAFF.

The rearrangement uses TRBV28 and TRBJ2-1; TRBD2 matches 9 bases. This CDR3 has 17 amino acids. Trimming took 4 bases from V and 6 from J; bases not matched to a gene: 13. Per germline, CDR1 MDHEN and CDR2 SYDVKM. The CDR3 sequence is CASSYGGAGGRSNEQFF. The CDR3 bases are TGTGCCAGCAGTTATGGGGGAGCGGGAGGAAGGAGCAATGAGCAGTTCTTC.

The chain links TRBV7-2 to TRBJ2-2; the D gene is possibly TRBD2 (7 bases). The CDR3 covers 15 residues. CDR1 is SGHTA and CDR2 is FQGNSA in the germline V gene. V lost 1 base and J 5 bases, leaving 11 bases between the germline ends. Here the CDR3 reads CASSLGGGGTGELFF. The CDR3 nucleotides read TGTGCCAGCAGCTTAGGGGGAGGGGGAACCGGGGAGCTGTTTTTT.

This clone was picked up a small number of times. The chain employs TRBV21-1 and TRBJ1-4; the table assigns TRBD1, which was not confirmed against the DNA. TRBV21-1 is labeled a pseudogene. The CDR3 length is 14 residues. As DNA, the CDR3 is TGTGCCAGCAGTCTGGCAGGGGGAAATGAAAAACTGTTTTTT. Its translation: CASSLAGGNEKLFF.

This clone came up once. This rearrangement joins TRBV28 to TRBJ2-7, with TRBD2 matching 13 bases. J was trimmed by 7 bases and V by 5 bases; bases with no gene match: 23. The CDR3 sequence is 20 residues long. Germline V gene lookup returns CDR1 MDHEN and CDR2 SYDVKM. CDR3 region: CASSGGGTSGTPALLGEQYF. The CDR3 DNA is TGTGCCAGCAGTGGAGGCGGGACTAGCGGGACGCCTGCTCTACTAGGGGAGCAGTACTTC. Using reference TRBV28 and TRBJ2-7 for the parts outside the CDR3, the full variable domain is DVKVTQSSRYLVKRTGEKVFLECVQDMDHENMFWYRQDPGLGLRLIYFSYDVKMKEKGDIPEGYSVSREKKERFSLILESASTNQTSMYLCASSGGGTSGTPALLGEQYFGPGTRLTVT.

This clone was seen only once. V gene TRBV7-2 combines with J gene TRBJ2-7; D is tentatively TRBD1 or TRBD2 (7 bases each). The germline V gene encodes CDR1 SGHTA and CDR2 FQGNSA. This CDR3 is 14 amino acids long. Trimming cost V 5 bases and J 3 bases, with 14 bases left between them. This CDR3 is CASSLQGGNYEQYF. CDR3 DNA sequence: TGTGCCAGCAGCCTCCAGGGGGGGAACTACGAGCAGTACTTC.

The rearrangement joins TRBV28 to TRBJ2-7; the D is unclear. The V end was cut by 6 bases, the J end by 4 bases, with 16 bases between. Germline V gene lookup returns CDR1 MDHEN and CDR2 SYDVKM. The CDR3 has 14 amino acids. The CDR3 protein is CASSASGALYEQYF. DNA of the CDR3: TGTGCCAGCAGCGCGTCCGGAGCTTTGTACGAGCAGTACTTC.

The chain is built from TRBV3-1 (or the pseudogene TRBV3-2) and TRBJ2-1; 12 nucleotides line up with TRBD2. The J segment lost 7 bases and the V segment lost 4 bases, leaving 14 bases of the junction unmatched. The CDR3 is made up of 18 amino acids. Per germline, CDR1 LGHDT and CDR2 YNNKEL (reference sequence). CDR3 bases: TGTGCCAGCAGCCCAAGTTGGATACAGACTAGCGGGAGTAATGAGCAGTTCTTC. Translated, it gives CASSPSWIQTSGSNEQFF.

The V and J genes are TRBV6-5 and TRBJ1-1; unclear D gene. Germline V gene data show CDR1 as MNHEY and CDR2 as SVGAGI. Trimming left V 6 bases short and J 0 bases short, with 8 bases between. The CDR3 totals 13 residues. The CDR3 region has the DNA TGTGCCAGCAGACCCCTCATGAACACTGAAGCTTTCTTT. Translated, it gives CASRPLMNTEAFF.

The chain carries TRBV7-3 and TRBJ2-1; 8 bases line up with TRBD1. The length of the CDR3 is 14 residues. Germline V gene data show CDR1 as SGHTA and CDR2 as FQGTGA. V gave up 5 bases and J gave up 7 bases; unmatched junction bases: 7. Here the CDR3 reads CASSPTGALNEQFF. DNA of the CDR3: TGTGCCAGCAGCCCGACAGGGGCGTTGAATGAGCAGTTCTTC. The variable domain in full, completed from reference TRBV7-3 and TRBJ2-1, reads GAGVSQTPSNKVTEKGKYVELRCDPISGHTALYWYRQSLGQGPEFLIYFQGTGAADDSGLPNDRFFAVRPEGSVSTLKIQRTERGDSAVYLCASSPTGALNEQFFGPGTRLTVL.